Listed below are T cell receptor beta chains from one sample, sequenced in a study of T cell responses to AZD1222 COVID-19 vaccine. The table came from immunoSEQ multiplex PCR; TCRdb's copy has only in-frame clones and leaves some out. The sample has over 100,000 clones, 87% seen once; the top ten hold approximately 5%. Source: peripheral blood, taken on day 0 of AZD1222 vaccination. The receptors were gathered from an adult in good health. Both conserved end residues are part of each CDR3. The D gene is left open where the match is weak. Size is omitted from some rows. Given values are once, few, many or a class for expanded clones.

len: 14; d_gene: TRBD2; j_gene: TRBJ2-1; abundance: once; v_gene: TRBV6-5; CDR3aa: CASSRAGVINEQFF; CDR3nt: TGTGCCAGCAGTAGAGCGGGAGTGATTAATGAGCAGTTCTTC
len: 15; d_gene: TRBD2; j_gene: TRBJ2-7; abundance: once; v_gene: TRBV5-1; CDR3aa: CASSPGLAGPYEQYF; CDR3nt: TGCGCCAGCAGCCCTGGACTAGCGGGTCCATACGAGCAGTACTTC
len: 17; d_gene: TRBD2; j_gene: TRBJ2-3; abundance: .; v_gene: TRBV7-2; CDR3aa: CASSGTIRSLSTDTQYF; CDR3nt: TGTGCCAGCAGCGGGACTATTAGGAGCCTAAGCACAGATACGCAGTATTTT
len: 13; d_gene: .; j_gene: TRBJ1-5; abundance: .; v_gene: TRBV18; CDR3aa: CASSPSEDQPQHF; CDR3nt: TGTGCCAGCTCACCGTCTGAGGATCAGCCCCAGCATTTT
len: 11; d_gene: .; j_gene: TRBJ2-7; abundance: few; v_gene: TRBV2; CDR3aa: CASSGAYEQYF; CDR3nt: TGTGCCAGCAGTGGAGCCTACGAGCAGTACTTC
len: 16; d_gene: .; j_gene: TRBJ1-2; abundance: .; v_gene: TRBV7-9; CDR3aa: CASSDSTRLPSYGYTF; CDR3nt: TGTGCCAGCAGTGACAGTACTCGTCTTCCTAGCTATGGCTACACCTTC
len: 15; d_gene: .; j_gene: TRBJ1-2; abundance: .; v_gene: TRBV21-1; CDR3aa: CAGCGRRNLNYGYTF; CDR3nt: TGTGCCGGCTGTGGGAGACGGAACCTTAACTATGGCTACACCTTC
len: 13; d_gene: .; j_gene: TRBJ2-1; abundance: .; v_gene: TRBV18; CDR3aa: CASSPTTGGEQFF; CDR3nt: TGTGCCAGCTCACCAACAACTGGGGGTGAGCAGTTCTTC
len: 17; d_gene: TRBD2; j_gene: TRBJ2-5; abundance: .; v_gene: TRBV4-1; CDR3aa: CASSQRLAAPTLETQYF; CDR3nt: TGCGCCAGCAGCCAAAGACTAGCCGCTCCGACATTGGAGACCCAGTACTTC
len: 16; d_gene: TRBD1; j_gene: TRBJ1-2; abundance: .; v_gene: TRBV18; CDR3aa: CASSPGTGRANYGYTF; CDR3nt: TGTGCCAGCTCACCGGGGACAGGAAGAGCTAACTATGGCTACACCTTC
len: 15; d_gene: TRBD1; j_gene: TRBJ2-2; abundance: once; v_gene: TRBV18; CDR3aa: CASSPMTGGTGELFF; CDR3nt: TGTGCCAGCTCACCAATGACAGGGGGTACCGGGGAGCTGTTTTTT
len: 18; d_gene: .; j_gene: TRBJ2-2; abundance: .; v_gene: TRBV5-1; CDR3aa: CASSLAPAGIVNTGELFF; CDR3nt: TGCGCCAGCAGCTTGGCCCCGGCAGGGATCGTTAACACCGGGGAGCTGTTTTTT
len: 14; d_gene: .; j_gene: TRBJ2-1; abundance: .; v_gene: TRBV4-2; CDR3aa: CASSQDPAYNEQFF; CDR3nt: TGTGCCAGCAGCCAAGATCCGGCATACAATGAGCAGTTCTTC
len: 13; d_gene: TRBD2; j_gene: TRBJ2-7; abundance: .; v_gene: TRBV6-6; CDR3aa: CASSKGTSGRTYF; CDR3nt: TGTGCCAGCAGCAAAGGGACTAGCGGGAGAACGTACTTC
len: 13; d_gene: .; j_gene: TRBJ2-3; abundance: .; v_gene: TRBV7-2; CDR3aa: CASSSQERDTQYF; CDR3nt: TGTGCCAGCAGCTCTCAAGAAAGGGATACGCAGTATTTT
len: 15; d_gene: .; j_gene: TRBJ1-6; abundance: .; v_gene: TRBV6-5; CDR3aa: CASTNPGGYNSPLHF; CDR3nt: TGTGCCAGCACTAACCCCGGAGGCTATAATTCACCCCTCCACTTT
len: 17; d_gene: .; j_gene: TRBJ1-4; abundance: .; v_gene: TRBV5-5; CDR3aa: CASSPLTPPRDNEKLFF; CDR3nt: TGTGCCAGCAGCCCCCTCACCCCCCCGAGGGATAATGAAAAACTGTTTTTT
len: 14; d_gene: .; j_gene: TRBJ2-7; abundance: .; v_gene: TRBV28; CDR3aa: CASSSTGVPIDPYF; CDR3nt: TGTGCCAGCAGTTCTACGGGAGTCCCTATAGACCCGTACTTC
len: 18; d_gene: .; j_gene: TRBJ1-6; abundance: .; v_gene: TRBV11-3; CDR3aa: CASNLHPGTFGSNSPLHF; CDR3nt: TGTGCCAGCAACCTTCACCCAGGGACCTTTGGGTCCAATTCACCCCTCCACTTT
len: 14; d_gene: TRBD1; j_gene: TRBJ2-7; abundance: once; v_gene: TRBV2; CDR3aa: CASSPGTGVLEQYF; CDR3nt: TGTGCCAGCAGTCCCGGGACAGGGGTTCTCGAGCAGTACTTC
len: 16; d_gene: .; j_gene: TRBJ2-1; abundance: once; v_gene: TRBV6-1; CDR3aa: CASSEASSSSYNEQFF; CDR3nt: TGTGCCAGCAGTGAAGCGAGCTCCTCCTCGTACAATGAGCAGTTCTTC
len: 15; d_gene: .; j_gene: TRBJ1-4; abundance: once; v_gene: TRBV18; CDR3aa: CASSPRGGRDEKLFF; CDR3nt: TGTGCCAGCTCACCACGGGGAGGCCGCGACGAAAAACTGTTTTTT